Given below is one T cell receptor beta chain in context. The data originate from a study of follicular helper T cells after annual influenza vaccination. Time point meaning: 2015-2016 season, pre-vaccination. ICOS+CD38+ and ICOS-CD38- fractions were sorted from non-naive CD4+CXCR5+PD-1+ cells. Germline V gene data show CDR1 as MNHEY and CDR2 as SVGAGI. The CDR3 sequence is 13 residues long. With 6 bases removed from V and 0 bases from J, the gap between germline ends came to 5 bases. The data were produced by immunoSEQ multiplex PCR, yet TCRdb's version contains in-frame clones alone and is incomplete. The sample records about 12,000 clones, 80% being singletons.

The receptor comes from an adult who received the influenza vaccine. The chain carries TRBV6-5 and TRBJ1-4; unclear D gene. Sequencing used CXCR5+ CD38- circulating T follicular helper cells from blood, obtained on the day of influenza vaccination. Subset in this sample: circulating Tfh, non-naive CD4+CXCR5+PD-1+ (ICOS+CD38+ or ICOS-CD38-). The chain's CDR3 is CASRETTNEKLFF. The CDR3 DNA sequence: TGTGCCAGCAGGGAGACAACTAATGAAAAACTGTTTTTT.